A selection of T cell receptor beta chains follows, all from one sample in a study of T cell responses to AZD1222 COVID-19 vaccine. TCRdb's table, derived via immunoSEQ multiplex PCR, lists solely in-frame clones and lacks some. The sample gives around 90,000 clones, around nine tenths of which show up once; roughly 13% is in the top ten. The sample consisted of peripheral blood, taken on day 0 of AZD1222 vaccination. These receptors were taken from an adult in good health. CDR3s include the opening cysteine and the closing phenylalanine or tryptophan. The order of the fields is clone size, V gene, J gene, D gene, CDR3 protein, CDR3 DNA. A D gene is named only where the DNA matches it firmly. Part of the rows lack a size; the others show once, few, many or a class for expanded clones.

clone size: -
V gene: TRBV28
J gene: TRBJ1-2
D gene: TRBD1
CDR3 protein: CASSLPGQGASGYGYTF
CDR3 DNA: TGTGCCAGCAGTTTACCGGGACAGGGGGCCTCTGGCTATGGCTACACCTTC

clone size: -
V gene: TRBV7-2
J gene: TRBJ1-1
D gene: -
CDR3 protein: CASSSVGGGTEAFF
CDR3 DNA: TGTGCCAGCAGCTCCGTGGGGGGGGGCACTGAAGCTTTCTTT

clone size: -
V gene: TRBV20-1
J gene: TRBJ1-5
D gene: -
CDR3 protein: CSASYGSNQPQHF
CDR3 DNA: TGCAGTGCTAGTTACGGGTCGAATCAGCCCCAGCATTTT

clone size: -
V gene: TRBV7-6
J gene: TRBJ2-3
D gene: -
CDR3 protein: CASSFELAPTSPQYF
CDR3 DNA: TGTGCCAGCAGCTTTGAACTAGCCCCTACTTCTCCGCAGTATTTT

clone size: once
V gene: TRBV2
J gene: TRBJ2-1
D gene: TRBD1
CDR3 protein: CASLFTGAHNEQFF
CDR3 DNA: TGTGCCAGCCTCTTTACAGGGGCTCACAATGAGCAGTTCTTC

clone size: -
V gene: TRBV23-1
J gene: TRBJ1-5
D gene: TRBD1
CDR3 protein: CASSPTGGEGNQPQHF
CDR3 DNA: TGCGCCAGCAGCCCGACAGGGGGCGAAGGCAATCAGCCCCAGCATTTT

clone size: -
V gene: TRBV3-1/TRBV3-2
J gene: TRBJ1-6
D gene: -
CDR3 protein: CASSHLSGTLNSPLHF
CDR3 DNA: TGTGCCAGCAGCCACCTATCCGGGACGCTTAATTCACCCCTCCACTTT

clone size: -
V gene: TRBV19
J gene: TRBJ1-5
D gene: -
CDR3 protein: CASSILGHNQPQHF
CDR3 DNA: TGTGCCAGTAGTATTTTGGGCCACAATCAGCCCCAGCATTTT

clone size: -
V gene: TRBV5-1
J gene: TRBJ1-6
D gene: TRBD1
CDR3 protein: CASSWAPGQADSPLHF
CDR3 DNA: TGCGCCAGCAGCTGGGCACCGGGACAGGCGGATTCACCCCTCCACTTT

clone size: -
V gene: TRBV10-2
J gene: TRBJ1-6
D gene: -
CDR3 protein: CASSESRGSRGSPLHF
CDR3 DNA: TGCGCCAGCAGTGAGTCTCGGGGGAGCCGGGGTTCACCCCTCCACTTT

clone size: -
V gene: TRBV2
J gene: TRBJ2-2
D gene: -
CDR3 protein: CASSVQDTGELFF
CDR3 DNA: TGTGCCAGCAGTGTTCAGGACACCGGGGAGCTGTTTTTT

clone size: -
V gene: TRBV28
J gene: TRBJ1-6
D gene: TRBD1
CDR3 protein: CASSINTGVVSPLHF
CDR3 DNA: TGTGCCAGCAGCATAAATACAGGGGTGGTTTCACCCCTCCACTTT

clone size: -
V gene: TRBV6-4
J gene: TRBJ1-2
D gene: -
CDR3 protein: CASSDWAGGYTF
CDR3 DNA: TGTGCCAGCAGTGACTGGGCCGGAGGCTACACCTTC

clone size: -
V gene: TRBV7-2
J gene: TRBJ2-1
D gene: -
CDR3 protein: CASSLDGIHNEQFF
CDR3 DNA: TGTGCCAGCAGCTTAGACGGAATACACAATGAGCAGTTCTTC

clone size: -
V gene: TRBV28
J gene: TRBJ1-4
D gene: TRBD1
CDR3 protein: CASGARGPGEKLFF
CDR3 DNA: TGTGCCAGCGGCGCCAGGGGGCCCGGTGAAAAACTGTTTTTT

clone size: -
V gene: TRBV20-1
J gene: TRBJ2-1
D gene: -
CDR3 protein: CSAARDEQFF
CDR3 DNA: TGCAGTGCCGCTCGCGATGAGCAGTTCTTC

clone size: -
V gene: TRBV3-1/TRBV3-2
J gene: TRBJ2-7
D gene: -
CDR3 protein: CASSQAYEQYF
CDR3 DNA: TGTGCCAGCAGCCAGGCCTACGAGCAGTACTTC

clone size: few
V gene: TRBV25-1
J gene: TRBJ1-4
D gene: -
CDR3 protein: CASSGRNNEKLFF
CDR3 DNA: TGTGCCAGCAGTGGTCGGAATAATGAAAAACTGTTTTTT

clone size: -
V gene: TRBV5-8
J gene: TRBJ1-5
D gene: TRBD1
CDR3 protein: CASSLGQGRASNQPQHF
CDR3 DNA: TGTGCCAGCAGCTTAGGACAGGGGAGGGCTAGCAATCAGCCCCAGCATTTT

clone size: -
V gene: TRBV9
J gene: TRBJ2-7
D gene: -
CDR3 protein: CASSVETNSYEQYF
CDR3 DNA: TGTGCCAGCAGCGTAGAGACTAACTCCTACGAGCAGTACTTC

clone size: -
V gene: TRBV6-5
J gene: TRBJ2-7
D gene: -
CDR3 protein: CASTPGPTSSYEQYF
CDR3 DNA: TGTGCCAGCACACCGGGACCCACTAGCTCCTACGAGCAGTACTTC

clone size: -
V gene: TRBV9
J gene: TRBJ2-7
D gene: -
CDR3 protein: CASSAYEGREQYF
CDR3 DNA: TGTGCCAGCAGCGCCTACGAGGGGAGGGAGCAGTACTTC

clone size: -
V gene: TRBV9
J gene: TRBJ2-7
D gene: TRBD1
CDR3 protein: CASSPGQGIYEQYF
CDR3 DNA: TGTGCCAGCAGCCCGGGACAGGGGATTTACGAGCAGTACTTC

clone size: -
V gene: TRBV30
J gene: TRBJ1-4
D gene: -
CDR3 protein: CAWSVVAGRGEKLFF
CDR3 DNA: TGTGCCTGGAGTGTAGTGGCAGGGCGAGGGGAAAAACTGTTTTTT

clone size: -
V gene: TRBV9
J gene: TRBJ1-4
D gene: -
CDR3 protein: CASSVGQGLSTNEKLFF
CDR3 DNA: TGTGCCAGCAGCGTAGGCCAGGGACTTTCAACTAATGAAAAACTGTTTTTT

clone size: -
V gene: TRBV27
J gene: TRBJ1-3
D gene: -
CDR3 protein: CASSQDSFSGNTIYF
CDR3 DNA: TGTGCCAGCAGTCAGGACAGTTTCTCTGGAAACACCATATATTTT

clone size: -
V gene: TRBV7-9
J gene: TRBJ2-3
D gene: -
CDR3 protein: CASSLEGPPDTQYF
CDR3 DNA: TGTGCCAGCAGCTTAGAGGGGCCCCCAGATACGCAGTATTTT

clone size: -
V gene: TRBV28
J gene: TRBJ1-6
D gene: -
CDR3 protein: CASSLGVGQSNSPLHF
CDR3 DNA: TGTGCCAGCAGTTTGGGGGTTGGGCAGTCTAATTCACCCCTCCACTTT

clone size: -
V gene: TRBV29-1
J gene: TRBJ2-3
D gene: -
CDR3 protein: CSVQQERGYTQYF
CDR3 DNA: TGCAGCGTGCAACAGGAGAGGGGGTATACGCAGTATTTT

clone size: -
V gene: TRBV21-1
J gene: TRBJ1-2
D gene: -
CDR3 protein: CASSKVGGQGYGYTF
CDR3 DNA: TGTGCCAGCAGCAAAGTCGGGGGGCAGGGCTATGGCTACACCTTC

clone size: -
V gene: TRBV21-1
J gene: TRBJ2-7
D gene: -
CDR3 protein: CASIGGNGRQYF
CDR3 DNA: TGTGCCAGCATCGGGGGAAACGGGAGGCAGTACTTC

clone size: -
V gene: TRBV19
J gene: TRBJ1-2
D gene: TRBD1
CDR3 protein: CASSIRGQGNGYTF
CDR3 DNA: TGTGCCAGTAGTATTCGAGGACAGGGTAATGGCTACACCTTC

clone size: -
V gene: TRBV18
J gene: TRBJ2-1
D gene: TRBD2
CDR3 protein: CASSRLTGLAGGNEQFF
CDR3 DNA: TGTGCCAGCTCACGCCTGACGGGACTAGCGGGGGGAAATGAGCAGTTCTTC

clone size: -
V gene: TRBV6-5
J gene: TRBJ2-7
D gene: -
CDR3 protein: CASSRDLIHEQYF
CDR3 DNA: TGTGCCAGCAGTCGGGATTTAATCCACGAGCAGTACTTC

clone size: once
V gene: TRBV5-6
J gene: TRBJ2-2
D gene: -
CDR3 protein: CASSFTGELFF
CDR3 DNA: TGTGCCAGCAGCTTCACCGGGGAGCTGTTTTTT

clone size: few
V gene: TRBV7-6
J gene: TRBJ2-1
D gene: TRBD2
CDR3 protein: CASSPPTWRGGRNEQFF
CDR3 DNA: TGTGCCAGCAGCCCGCCGACCTGGCGGGGGGGCAGGAATGAGCAGTTCTTC

clone size: -
V gene: TRBV30
J gene: TRBJ1-6
D gene: -
CDR3 protein: CAWSVPGAYNSPLHF
CDR3 DNA: TGTGCCTGGAGTGTCCCCGGGGCCTATAATTCACCCCTCCACTTT